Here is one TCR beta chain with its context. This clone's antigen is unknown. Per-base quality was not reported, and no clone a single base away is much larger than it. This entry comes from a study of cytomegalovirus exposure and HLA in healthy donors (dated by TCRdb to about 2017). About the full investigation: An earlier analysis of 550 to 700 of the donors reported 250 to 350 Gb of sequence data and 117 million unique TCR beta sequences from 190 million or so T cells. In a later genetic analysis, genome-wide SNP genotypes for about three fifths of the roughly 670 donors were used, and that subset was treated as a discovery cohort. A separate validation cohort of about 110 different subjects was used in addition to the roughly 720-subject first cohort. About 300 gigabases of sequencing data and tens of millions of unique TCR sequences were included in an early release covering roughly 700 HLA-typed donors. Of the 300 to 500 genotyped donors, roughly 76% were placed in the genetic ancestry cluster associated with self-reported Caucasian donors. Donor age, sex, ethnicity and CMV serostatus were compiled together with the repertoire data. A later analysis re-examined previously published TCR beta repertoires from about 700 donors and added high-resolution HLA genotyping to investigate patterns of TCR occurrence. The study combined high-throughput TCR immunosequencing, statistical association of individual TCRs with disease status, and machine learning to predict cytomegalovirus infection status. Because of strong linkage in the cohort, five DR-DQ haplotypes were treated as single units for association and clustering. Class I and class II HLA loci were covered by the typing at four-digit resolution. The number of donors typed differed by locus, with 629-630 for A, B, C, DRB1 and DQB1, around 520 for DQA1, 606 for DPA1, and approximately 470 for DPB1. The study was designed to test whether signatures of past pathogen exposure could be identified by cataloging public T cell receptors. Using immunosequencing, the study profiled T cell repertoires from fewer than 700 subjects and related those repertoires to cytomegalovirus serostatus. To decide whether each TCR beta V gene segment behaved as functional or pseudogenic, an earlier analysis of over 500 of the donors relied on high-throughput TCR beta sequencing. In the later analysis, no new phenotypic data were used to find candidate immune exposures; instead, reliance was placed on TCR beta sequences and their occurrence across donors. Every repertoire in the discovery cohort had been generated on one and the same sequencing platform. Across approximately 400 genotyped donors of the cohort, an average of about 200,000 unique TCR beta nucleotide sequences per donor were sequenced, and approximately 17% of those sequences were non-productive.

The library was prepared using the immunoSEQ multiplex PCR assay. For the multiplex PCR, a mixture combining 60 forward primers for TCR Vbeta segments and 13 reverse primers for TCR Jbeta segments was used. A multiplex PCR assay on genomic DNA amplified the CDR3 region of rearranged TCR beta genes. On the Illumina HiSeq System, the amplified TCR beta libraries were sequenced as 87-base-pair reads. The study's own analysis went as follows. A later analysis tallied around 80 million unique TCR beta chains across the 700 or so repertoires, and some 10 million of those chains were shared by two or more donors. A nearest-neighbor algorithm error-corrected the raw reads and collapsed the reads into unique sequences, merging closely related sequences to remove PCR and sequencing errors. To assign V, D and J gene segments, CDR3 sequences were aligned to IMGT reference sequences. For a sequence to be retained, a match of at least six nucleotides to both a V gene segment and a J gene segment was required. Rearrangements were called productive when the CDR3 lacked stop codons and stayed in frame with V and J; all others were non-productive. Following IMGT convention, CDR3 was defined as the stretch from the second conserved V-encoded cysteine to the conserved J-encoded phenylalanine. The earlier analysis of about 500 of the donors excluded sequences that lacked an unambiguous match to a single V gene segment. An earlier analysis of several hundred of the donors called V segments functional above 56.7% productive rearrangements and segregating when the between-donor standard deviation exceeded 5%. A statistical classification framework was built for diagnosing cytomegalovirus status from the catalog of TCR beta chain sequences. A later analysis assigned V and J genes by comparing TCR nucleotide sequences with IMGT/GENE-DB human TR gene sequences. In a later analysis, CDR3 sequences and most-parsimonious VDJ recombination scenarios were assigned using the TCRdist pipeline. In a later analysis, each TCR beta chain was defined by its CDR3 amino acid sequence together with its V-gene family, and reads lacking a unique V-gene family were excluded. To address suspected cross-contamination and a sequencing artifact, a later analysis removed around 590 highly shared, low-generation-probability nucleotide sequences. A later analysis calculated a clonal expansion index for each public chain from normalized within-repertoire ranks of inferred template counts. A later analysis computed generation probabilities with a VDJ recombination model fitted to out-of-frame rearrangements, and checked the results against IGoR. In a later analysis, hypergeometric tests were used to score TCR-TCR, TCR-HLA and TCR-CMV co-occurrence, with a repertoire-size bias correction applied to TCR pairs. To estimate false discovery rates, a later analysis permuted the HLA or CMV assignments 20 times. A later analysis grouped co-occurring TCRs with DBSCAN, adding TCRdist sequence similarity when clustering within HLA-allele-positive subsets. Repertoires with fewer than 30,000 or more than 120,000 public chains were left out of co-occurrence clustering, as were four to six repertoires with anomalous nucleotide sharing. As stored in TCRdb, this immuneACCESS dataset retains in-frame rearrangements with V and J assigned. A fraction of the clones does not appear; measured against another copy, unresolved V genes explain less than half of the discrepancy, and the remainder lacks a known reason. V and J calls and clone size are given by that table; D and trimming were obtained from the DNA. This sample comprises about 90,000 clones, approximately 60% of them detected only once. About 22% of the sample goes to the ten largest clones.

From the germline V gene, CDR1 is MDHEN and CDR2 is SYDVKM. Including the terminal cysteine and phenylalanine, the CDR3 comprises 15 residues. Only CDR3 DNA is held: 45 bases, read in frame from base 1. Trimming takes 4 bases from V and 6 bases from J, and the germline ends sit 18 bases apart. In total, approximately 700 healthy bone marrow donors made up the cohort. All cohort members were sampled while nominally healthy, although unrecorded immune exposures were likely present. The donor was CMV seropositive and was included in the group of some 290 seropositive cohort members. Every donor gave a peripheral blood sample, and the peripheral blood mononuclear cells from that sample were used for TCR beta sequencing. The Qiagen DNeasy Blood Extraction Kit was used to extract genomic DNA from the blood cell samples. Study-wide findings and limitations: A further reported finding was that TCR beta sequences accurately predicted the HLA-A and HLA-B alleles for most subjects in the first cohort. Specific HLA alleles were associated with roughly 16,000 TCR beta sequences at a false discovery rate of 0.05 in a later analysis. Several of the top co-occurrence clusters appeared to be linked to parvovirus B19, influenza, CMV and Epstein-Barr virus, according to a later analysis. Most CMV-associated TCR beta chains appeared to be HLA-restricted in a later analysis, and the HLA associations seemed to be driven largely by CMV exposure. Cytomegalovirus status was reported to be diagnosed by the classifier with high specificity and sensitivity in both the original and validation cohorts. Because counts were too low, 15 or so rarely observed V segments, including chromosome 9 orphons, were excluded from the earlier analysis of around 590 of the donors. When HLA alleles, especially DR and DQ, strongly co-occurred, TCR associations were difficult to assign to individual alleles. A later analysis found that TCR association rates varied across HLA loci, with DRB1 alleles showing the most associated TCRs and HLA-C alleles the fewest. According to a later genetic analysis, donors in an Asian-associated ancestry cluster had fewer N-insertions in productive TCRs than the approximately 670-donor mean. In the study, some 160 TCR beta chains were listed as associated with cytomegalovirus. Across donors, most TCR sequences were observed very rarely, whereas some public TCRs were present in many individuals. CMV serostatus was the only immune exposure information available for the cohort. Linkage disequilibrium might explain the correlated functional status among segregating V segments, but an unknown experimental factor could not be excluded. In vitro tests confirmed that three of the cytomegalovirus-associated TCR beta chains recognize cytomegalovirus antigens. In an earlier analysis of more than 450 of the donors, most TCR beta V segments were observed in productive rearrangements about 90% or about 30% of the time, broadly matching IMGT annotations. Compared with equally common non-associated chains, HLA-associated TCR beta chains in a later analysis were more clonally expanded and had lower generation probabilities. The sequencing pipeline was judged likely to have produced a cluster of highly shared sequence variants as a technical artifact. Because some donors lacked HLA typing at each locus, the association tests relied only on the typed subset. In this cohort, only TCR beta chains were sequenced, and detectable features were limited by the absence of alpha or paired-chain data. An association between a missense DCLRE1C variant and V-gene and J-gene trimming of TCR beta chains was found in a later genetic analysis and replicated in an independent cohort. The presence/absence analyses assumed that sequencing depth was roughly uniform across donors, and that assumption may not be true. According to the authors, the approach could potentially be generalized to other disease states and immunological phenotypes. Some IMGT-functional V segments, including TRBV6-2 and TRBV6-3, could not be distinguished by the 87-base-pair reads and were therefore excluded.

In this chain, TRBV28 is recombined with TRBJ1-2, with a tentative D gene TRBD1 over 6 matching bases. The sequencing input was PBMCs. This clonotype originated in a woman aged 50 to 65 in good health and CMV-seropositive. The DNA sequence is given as TGTGCCAGCAGTTCCCCCGGGGGGGGCTGGGATGGCTACACCTTC. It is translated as CASSSPGGGWDGYTF.